This T cell receptor (beta chain) was sequenced for a study of blood T cell repertoires in COVID-19. On the study more broadly: Whether acute or convalescent, the COVID-19 samples came from the United States, Italy and Spain. T cells, B-cell-depleted T cells, or PBMCs supplied cDNA or gDNA.

Authors' processing steps: Reference gene primer amplification gave nucleated cell count estimates. This table comes from immunoSEQ multiplex PCR, and its TCRdb copy is limited to in-frame clones, with some not included. V and J calls and clone size are as listed in that table; D and trimming were resolved from the DNA. The sample includes tens of thousands of clones, 82% of them seen just once. The CDR3 is 14 amino acids. CDR1 MNHNY and CDR2 SVGAGI come from the germline V gene (reference sequence). The J segment lost 5 bases and the V segment lost 1 base, leaving 2 bases of the junction unmatched. The J gene is TRBJ2-1, the V gene TRBV6-6, with 7 bases fitting TRBD2. The sample was peripheral blood. The sequence came from an older woman with acute or convalescent COVID-19. The CDR3 is CASSYLAGNNEQFF. The CDR3 region has the DNA TGTGCCAGCAGTTACTTAGCGGGTAACAATGAGCAGTTCTTC.